Following are 7 T cell receptor beta chains from one sample sequenced in a study of OX40 agonist ivuxolimab in advanced cancers. The method was immunoSEQ multiplex PCR; TCRdb's version includes in-frame clones alone and lacks a portion of them. This sample yields about 64,000 clones, of which less than 95% are seen a single time; approximately 0.44% belongs to the top ten. The specimen comprised CD4+ or CD8+ T cells sorted from blood, sampled in a trial of the OX40 agonist ivuxolimab. The receptors here all came from an adult with an advanced solid tumor such as melanoma, head and neck, liver or kidney cancer.

The J gene is TRBJ2-1, the V gene TRBV7-2, with TRBD1 identical over 8 bases. The CDR3 is 15 residues long. Germline lookup yields CDR1 SGHTA and CDR2 FQGNSA. The junction had 6 bases not matched to a gene; V was cut back by 4 bases and J by 4 bases. The CDR3 nucleotides read TGTGCCAGCAGCTCCTTTGGACAGGGATACAATGAGCAGTTCTTC. Translating gives CASSSFGQGYNEQFF. Using reference TRBV7-2 and TRBJ2-1 for the parts outside the CDR3, the full variable domain is GAGVSQSPSNKVTEKGKDVELRCDPISGHTALYWYRQSLGQGLEFLIYFQGNSAPDKSGLPSDRFSAERTGGSVSTLTIQRTQQEDSAVYLCASSSFGQGYNEQFFGPGTRLTVL.

The chain uses TRBV19 and TRBJ2-1; D unresolved. From germline, CDR1 is LNHDA and CDR2 SQIVND (reference sequence). The CDR3 length is 14 residues. Trimming shortened V by 8 bases and J by 5 bases, and 16 bases separated the two germline ends. DNA of the CDR3: TGTGCCAGTTCTTTTTACAGCCTCCACAATGAGCAGTTCTTC. Encoded protein: CASSFYSLHNEQFF.

J is TRBJ2-2 and V is TRBV11-3, with 11 bases identical to TRBD2. V was pared by 4 bases and J by 7 bases, with 11 bases of the junction left unmatched. Germline CDR1 and CDR2: SGHNT and YENEEA. This CDR3 has 17 residues. The CDR3: CASSSLSGRAGVGELFF. CDR3 DNA sequence: TGTGCCAGCAGCTCCCTTAGCGGGAGGGCCGGGGTCGGGGAGCTGTTTTTT. Full variable domain (rest looked up from reference TRBV11-3 and TRBJ2-2): EAGVVQSPRYKIIEKKQPVAFWCNPISGHNTLYWYLQNLGQGPELLIRYENEEAVDDSQLPKDRFSAERLKGVDSTLKIQPAELGDSAVYLCASSSLSGRAGVGELFFGEGSRLTVL.

The J gene is TRBJ2-2, the V gene TRBV15; a possible D gene is TRBD1 (6 bases). Germline V gene lookup returns CDR1 LNHNV and CDR2 YYDKDF (reference sequence). This CDR3 is 15 amino acids long. V was shortened by 4 bases and J by 5 bases, with 14 bases between the two germline ends. This CDR3 reads CATSKGGASTGELFF. CDR3 sequence (DNA): TGTGCCACCAGCAAAGGGGGTGCCTCTACCGGGGAGCTGTTTTTT.

V and J are TRBV30 and TRBJ2-3; TRBD2 matches at 7 bases. The germline gives CDR1 GTSNPN, CDR2 SVGIG (reference sequence). The CDR3 loop spans 12 amino acids. Losses at the gene ends were 6 bases for V and 3 bases for J; bases not matched to a gene: 3. CDR3 bases: TGTGCCTGTCAGCGGGAAACAGATACGCAGTATTTT. Amino acids: CACQRETDTQYF. The full variable domain, rest sourced from reference TRBV30 and TRBJ2-3, is SQTIHQWPATLVQPVGSPLSLECTVEGTSNPNLYWYRQAAGRGLQLLFYSVGIGQISSEVPQNLSASRPQDRQFILSSKKLLLSDSGFYLCACQRETDTQYFGPGTRLTVL.

J is TRBJ2-6 and V is TRBV5-1, with 7 bases that match TRBD1. Germline loops: CDR1 SGHRS, CDR2 YFSETQ. V shed 2 bases and J 4 bases; nucleotides not matched to a gene: 15. The CDR3 consists of 19 residues. In DNA form, the CDR3 reads TGCGCCAGCAGCTTCGGACGTGGGGACAGTATAGGCGGGGCCAACGTCCTGACTTTC. Translating it yields CASSFGRGDSIGGANVLTF.

The chain carries TRBV19 and TRBJ2-3; tentatively, D is TRBD2 (6 bases). Trimming removed 3 bases at V and 0 bases at J, with 10 bases between. Germline lookup yields CDR1 LNHDA and CDR2 SQIVND (reference sequence). This CDR3 has 15 residues. DNA for the CDR3: TGTGCCAGTAGTATCGCGGGATCTAGCACAGATACGCAGTATTTT. Protein sequence: CASSIAGSSTDTQYF.